Each of the 16 T cell receptor beta chains below was sequenced from the same sample in a study of T-cell reconstitution after alpha-beta-depleted transplantation in children. Unique molecular identifiers were incorporated during preparation of the TCRbeta library. TCRdb passed the PCR reads through MiXCR, listing each CDR3 protein once. The repertoire holds fewer than 750,000 distinct CDR3 sequences, with 20% to 25% as singletons. Here the sequenced sample was PBMCs, mostly from graft donor cells, taken 360 days after TCRalphabeta/CD19-depleted stem cell transplant. The receptors originated from a boy under two years old who had a stem cell transplant for acute myeloid leukemia, so the T cells may come from the graft donor.

The sample holds a few counts of this clonotype. The genes are TRBV20-1 and TRBJ2-7; TRBD1 aligns across 10 bases. The trim removed 2 bases at V and 2 bases at J, leaving 15 bases unmatched. This CDR3 region has 18 residues. Per germline, CDR1 DFQATT and CDR2 SNEGSKA (reference sequence). The CDR3 region has the DNA TGCAGTGCTAGACTAGGCTCCACTCTCGGGACAGGGGCCTACGAGCAGTACTTC. Protein product: CSARLGSTLGTGAYEQYF.

This clonotype was observed many times. The chain uses TRBV20-1 and TRBJ2-1, with 9 bases lining up with TRBD2. CDR1 and CDR2 from the germline V gene are DFQATT and SNEGSKA (reference sequence). V dropped 4 bases and J dropped 4; count of bases not matched to a gene: 14. This CDR3 has 17 residues. CDR3 DNA sequence: TGCAGTGCTACTCCCTTCCGTAGCGGGGGAAGTTACAATGAGCAGTTCTTC. Translated: CSATPFRSGGSYNEQFF.

The chain links TRBV29-1 to TRBJ2-5, with D perhaps assigned TRBD1 or TRBD2 (5 bases each). V lost 0 bases to trimming and J lost 9 bases, with 17 bases between them. The germline V gene encodes CDR1 SQVTM and CDR2 ANQGSEA. The CDR3 length is 14 residues. CDR3 amino acids: CSVEDRGPREPQYF. Written as DNA, the CDR3 is TGCAGCGTTGAAGATCGGGGCCCAAGGGAGCCCCAGTACTTC.

The V gene is TRBV10-3, the J gene TRBJ2-7; 15 positions match TRBD2. The CDR3 covers 15 residues. Germline trimming cut 10 bases from V and 5 bases from J; bases unmatched to any gene: 9. Germline V gives CDR1 ENHRY, CDR2 SYGVKD. CDR3 amino acids: CATRGLAGGFDEQYV. DNA for the CDR3: TGTGCCACCAGGGGACTAGCGGGGGGCTTTGACGAGCAGTACGTC.

In this sample, this clonotype turned up many times. This chain connects TRBV5-6 to TRBJ2-7; 7 bases are a match to TRBD1. The CDR3 has 15 residues. Per the germline V gene, CDR1 is SGHDT and CDR2 is YYEEEE. Unmatched junction bases numbered 5, after V lost 2 bases and J lost 0 bases. CDR3: CASSLWDSLSYEQYF. CDR3 sequence (DNA): TGTGCCAGCAGCTTATGGGACAGCCTCTCCTACGAGCAGTACTTC.

V gene TRBV25-1 combines with J gene TRBJ2-5; D is unresolved. The length of the CDR3 is 10 residues. Germline V gene data show CDR1 as MGHDK and CDR2 as SYGVNS. V was trimmed by 3 bases and J by 7 bases, leaving 3 bases between them. CDR3 coding DNA: TGTGCCAGCAGTGAGGGGACCCAGTACTTC. Amino acids: CASSEGTQYF.

This chain connects TRBV5-1 to TRBJ2-2, with D possibly being TRBD2 (6 bases). Germline V lookup: CDR1 SGHRS, CDR2 YFSETQ. V was pared by 6 bases and J by 6 bases, with 15 bases between. The CDR3 sequence is 14 residues long. This CDR3 reads CASTQPPGAGELFF. The CDR3 nucleotides are TGCGCCAGCACTCAACCTCCGGGGGCCGGGGAGCTGTTTTTT.

The chain combines TRBV20-1 with TRBJ1-5, with a possible D match to TRBD1 (5 bases). V shed 5 bases and J shed 3 bases, with 20 bases lying between them. CDR3 length: 16 residues. In germline, CDR1 is DFQATT, CDR2 SNEGSKA (reference sequence). This chain's CDR3 is CSARGRAGPSNQPQHF. Written as DNA, the CDR3 is TGCAGTGCTCGCGGCCGGGCAGGGCCTTCCAATCAGCCCCAGCATTTT.

This clonotype was seen ten or more times. The chain combines TRBV25-1 with TRBJ2-1; TRBD2 agrees at 7 bases. After removal of 3 bases from V and 4 bases from J, the junction contained 9 bases not matched to a gene. The V gene's germline CDR1 is MGHDK and CDR2 SYGVNS. The CDR3 contains 16 residues. The CDR3 DNA is TGTGCCAGCAGTGAGGTGGCTAGCGGTGTGTACAATGAGCAGTTCTTC. This gives the protein CASSEVASGVYNEQFF.

This clonotype was detected a few times. This chain joins TRBV15 and TRBJ1-4, with D hard to call. V lost 0 bases to trimming and J lost 5 bases, with 10 bases between them. This CDR3 is 15 amino acids long. Germline V gene lookup returns CDR1 LNHNV and CDR2 YYDKDF (reference sequence). The DNA for the CDR3 is TGTGCCACCAGCAGAGATCCACGACAAAATGAAAAACTGTTTTTT. Encoded protein: CATSRDPRQNEKLFF.

This clonotype was detected a few times. The chain carries TRBV12-3 or TRBV12-4 and TRBJ1-1; D not certain. Trimming stripped 3 bases from V and 1 base from J, with 6 bases between. This CDR3 comprises 13 residues. The DNA for the CDR3 is TGTGCCAGCAGTTTTTTGAGGAACACTGAAGCTTTCTTT. Encoded protein: CASSFLRNTEAFF.

This clonotype occurred a few times. The rearrangement uses TRBV28 and TRBJ2-1; D unresolved. V was cut by 2 bases and J by 14 bases, with 13 bases left in between. The germline V gene has CDR1 MDHEN and CDR2 SYDVKM. The length of the CDR3 is 12 residues. The CDR3 nucleotides are TGTGCCAGCAGTTTAGTGGCCGAGAAGAAGTTCTTC. Translated, it gives CASSLVAEKKFF.

In this sample, this clonotype turned up a few times. The chain recombines TRBV6-1 with TRBJ2-3, with D hard to call. Deletions cut 7 bases from V and 4 bases from J, with 15 bases between. Germline loops: CDR1 MNHNS, CDR2 SASEGT. The CDR3 sequence is 14 residues long. CDR3 in DNA: TGTGCCAGCACCCTTTTCTTCGGGTCAGATACGCAGTATTTT. Its protein is CASTLFFGSDTQYF.

This clonotype was seen a few times. This chain joins TRBV2 and TRBJ2-2; 9 bases line up with TRBD1. The CDR3 has 16 residues. J was trimmed by 4 bases and V by 11 bases; bases with no gene match: 14. Looked up from germline, CDR1 is SNHLY and CDR2 is FYNNEI. The CDR3 here is CASVVMGQGITGELFF. The CDR3 nucleotides read TGTGCCTCTGTCGTGATGGGACAGGGTATCACCGGGGAGCTGTTTTTT.

The chain employs TRBV4-3 and TRBJ2-7; D gene uncertain. The V gene lost 1 base and the J gene lost 4 bases, with 8 bases spanning the gap. Germline V gives CDR1 LGHNA, CDR2 YSLEER. CDR3 length equals 13 residues. The CDR3 sequence is CASSQGRFYEQYF. CDR3 coding DNA: TGCGCCAGCAGCCAAGGGCGCTTTTACGAGCAGTACTTC.

This clonotype was seen only a few times. The chain couples TRBV6-1 to TRBJ2-1, with 11 bases fitting TRBD1. CDR3 length: 15 residues. V shed 6 bases and J 7 bases; nucleotides not matched to a gene: 8. Germline V lookup: CDR1 MNHNS, CDR2 SASEGT. The CDR3 DNA reads TGTGCCAGCAGCCCGCGGGGACAGGGGGTTAATGAGCAGTTCTTC. Its translation is CASSPRGQGVNEQFF.